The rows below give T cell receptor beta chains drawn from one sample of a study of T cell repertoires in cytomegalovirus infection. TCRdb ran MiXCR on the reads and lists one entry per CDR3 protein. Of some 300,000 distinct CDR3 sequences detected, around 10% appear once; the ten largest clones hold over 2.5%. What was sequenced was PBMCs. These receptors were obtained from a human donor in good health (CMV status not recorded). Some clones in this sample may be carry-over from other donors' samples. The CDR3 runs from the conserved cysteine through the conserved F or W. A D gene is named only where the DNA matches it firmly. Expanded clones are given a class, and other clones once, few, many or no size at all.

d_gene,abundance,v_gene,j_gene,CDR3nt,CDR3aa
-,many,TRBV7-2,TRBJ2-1,TGTGCCAGCAGCTTACCAAAGAGCGGAACCAGCTCCTACAATGAGCAGTTCTTC,CASSLPKSGTSSYNEQFF
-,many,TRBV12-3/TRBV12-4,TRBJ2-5,TGTGCCAGCAAAGGAGAGACCCAGTACTTC,CASKGETQYF
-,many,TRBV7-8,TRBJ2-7,TGTGCCAGCAGCTTAGTCGGTAGGCCCACTGACGAGCAGTACTTC,CASSLVGRPTDEQYF
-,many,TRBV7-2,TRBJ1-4,TGTGCCAGCAGCTTAGCGGGAAGATTAGTTAATGAAAAACTGTTTTTT,CASSLAGRLVNEKLFF
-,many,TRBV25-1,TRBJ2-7,TGTGCCAGCAGTGAAGCGGGGCAGGGAGTATGGGAGCAGTACTTC,CASSEAGQGVWEQYF
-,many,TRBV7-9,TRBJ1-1,TGTGCCAGCAGCTTAGAATATGTTGGGGTCGCTGAAGCTTTCTTT,CASSLEYVGVAEAFF
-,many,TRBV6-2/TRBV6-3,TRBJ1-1,TGTGCCAGCAGGTACCTGGGGGGGAGGAACACTGAAGCTTTCTTT,CASRYLGGRNTEAFF
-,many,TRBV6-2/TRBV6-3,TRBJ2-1,TGTGCCAGCAGTTACTCGGGGGGGCTATACAATGAGCAGTTCTTC,CASSYSGGLYNEQFF
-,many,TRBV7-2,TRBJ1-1,TGTGCCAGCAGCGCCCGTGGAGTCACTGAAGCTTTCTTT,CASSARGVTEAFF
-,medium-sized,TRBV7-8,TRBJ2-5,TGTGCCAGCAGCTTAGTTGGTTTCGGGAACCAAGAGACCCAGTACTTC,CASSLVGFGNQETQYF
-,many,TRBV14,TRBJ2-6,TGTGCCAGCAGCCCCCGAAACCAACGTGCATTTTTGGGGGCCAACGTCCTGACTTTC,CASSPRNQRAFLGANVLTF
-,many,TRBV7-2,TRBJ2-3,TGTGCCAGCAGCCGAGGACCTCGCACAGATACGCAGTATTTT,CASSRGPRTDTQYF
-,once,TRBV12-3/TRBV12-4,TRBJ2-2,TGTGCCAGCAGTTTAGTCCCAAAAGGGCCCGGGGAGCTGTTTTTT,CASSLVPKGPGELFF
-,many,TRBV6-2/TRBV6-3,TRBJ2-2,TGTGCCAGCGGTGACACCGGGGAGCTGTTTTTT,CASGDTGELFF
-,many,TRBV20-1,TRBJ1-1,TGCAGAGCAGTCGTGGGGGGTCAGCCTGAAGCTTTCTTT,CRAVVGGQPEAFF
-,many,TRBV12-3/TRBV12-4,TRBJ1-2,TGTGCCAGCACCCGAGACAGCCTCTATGGCTACACCTTC,CASTRDSLYGYTF
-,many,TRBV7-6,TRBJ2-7,TGTGCCAGCAGCTTAGAACCCTACGAGCAGTACTTC,CASSLEPYEQYF
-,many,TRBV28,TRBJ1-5,TGTGCCAGCAGATCCCTCGGGGGGAACCAGCCCCAGCATTTT,CASRSLGGNQPQHF
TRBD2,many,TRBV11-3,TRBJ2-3,TGTGCCAGCAGCTTAGAAGGGACTACGACAGATACGCAGTATTTT,CASSLEGTTTDTQYF
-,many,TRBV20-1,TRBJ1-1,TGCAGTACCCCGCGACCCGAAGCTTTCTTT,CSTPRPEAFF
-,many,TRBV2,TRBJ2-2,TGTGCCAGTAGACGGGCCCTGAACACCGGGGAGCTGTTTTTT,CASRRALNTGELFF
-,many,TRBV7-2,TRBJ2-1,TGTGCCAGCAGCTCTGGCCCAAGCACTAACAATGTACAGTTCTTC,CASSSGPSTNNVQFF
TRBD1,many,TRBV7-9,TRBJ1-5,TGTGCCAGCAGCTTATGGACAGGGCTTTATAGCAATCAGCCCCAGCATTTT,CASSLWTGLYSNQPQHF
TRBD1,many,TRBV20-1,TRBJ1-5,TGCAGTGCTCGGGACAGGGTTCAAGGGCAGCCCCAGCATTTT,CSARDRVQGQPQHF
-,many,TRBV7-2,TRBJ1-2,TGTGCCAGCAGCAGACTTTTAGACAGTAACTATGGCTACACCTTC,CASSRLLDSNYGYTF
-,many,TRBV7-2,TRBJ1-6,TGTGCCAGCAGCTTAGACGGGATCTCCCAGGGTTCACCCCTCCACTTT,CASSLDGISQGSPLHF
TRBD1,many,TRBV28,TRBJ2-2,TGTGCCAGCAGCTCGGGACAGGTTAACACCGGGGAGCTGTTTTTT,CASSSGQVNTGELFF
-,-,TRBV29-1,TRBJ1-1,TGCAGCTTAGGGGGGAACACTGAAGCTTTCTTT,CSLGGNTEAFF
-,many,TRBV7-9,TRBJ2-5,TGTGCCAGCAGCCCCCGGGACAACCAAGAGACCCAGTACTTC,CASSPRDNQETQYF
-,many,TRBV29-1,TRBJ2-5,TGCAGCGTCGGGGGTCACCGGGAGACCCAGTACTTC,CSVGGHRETQYF
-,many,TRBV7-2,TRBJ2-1,TGTGCCAGCAGCTCTTCTACCGGGACTTCATACTACAATGAGCAGTTCTTC,CASSSSTGTSYYNEQFF
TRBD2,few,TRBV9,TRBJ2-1,TGTGCCAGCAGTCGTAGGGCCCAAGCGGGGGGCACCTACAATGAGCAGTTCTTC,CASSRRAQAGGTYNEQFF